Listed here are 10 T cell receptor beta chains from one sample, sequenced in a study of response to subunit inactivated influenza vaccine. Each CDR3 protein gets one entry after TCRdb re-called the RT-PCR reads with MiXCR. This sample has hundreds of thousands of distinct CDR3 sequences, with around 16% found just once. The specimen was PBMCs from blood, collected 12 days after vaccination. These receptor sequences come from a man aged 50 or older who received an inactivated influenza vaccine.

This clonotype has just a few counts. CDR3 region: CASSTLTSGTGELFF. The CDR3 bases are TGCGCCAGCAGCACACTAACTAGCGGCACCGGGGAGCTGTTTTTT. The rearrangement joins TRBV5-1 to TRBJ2-2, with TRBD2 identical over 8 bases. Trimming cost V 4 bases and J 4 bases; bases outside gene matches: 6. CDR1 SGHRS and CDR2 YFSETQ come from the germline V gene. The CDR3 is 15 residues long.

This clonotype turned up a few times. The CDR3 DNA is TGTGCCAGCAGTTACCCCTTTCCAGGGGCGACCGGGGAGCTGTTTTTT. Translating it yields CASSYPFPGATGELFF. The chain joins TRBV6-5 to TRBJ2-2, with a weak D call TRBD1 (6 bases). The V gene's germline CDR1 is MNHEY and CDR2 SVGAGI. V gave up 2 bases and J gave up 5 bases, with 15 bases separating them. The length of the CDR3 is 16 residues.

The V gene is TRBV3-1, the J gene TRBJ2-7; the match to TRBD2 covers 7 bases. This CDR3 region has 14 residues. Germline CDR1 reads LGHDT; CDR2 reads YNNKEL (reference sequence). V lost 0 bases and J lost 2; bases outside the gene matches: 1. The CDR3 is CASSQDSGPYEQYF. In DNA, the CDR3 is TGTGCCAGCAGCCAAGATAGCGGGCCCTACGAGCAGTACTTC.

The chain uses TRBV6-2 or TRBV6-3 and TRBJ2-5, with TRBD1 matching over 12 bases. Germline V gives CDR1 MNHEY, CDR2 SVGEGT. The CDR3 has 15 residues. Trimming cost V 2 bases and J 7 bases; bases outside gene matches: 5. The CDR3 reads CASSYGTGGSGTQYF. Here the CDR3 DNA reads TGTGCCAGCAGTTACGGGACAGGGGGCAGCGGGACCCAGTACTTC.

This clonotype was detected a few times. The V call is TRBV7-2, the J call TRBJ2-7, with 7 bases fitting TRBD1. The CDR3 is 15 residues long. Germline CDR1 and CDR2: SGHTA and FQGNSA. V was pared by 3 bases and J by 0 bases, with 5 bases of the junction left unmatched. CDR3 sequence reads: CASSLTGRSSYEQYF. The CDR3 DNA sequence: TGTGCCAGCAGCTTGACAGGGCGTAGCTCCTACGAGCAGTACTTC.

This clonotype was observed a few times. V and J are TRBV11-1 and TRBJ2-2; TRBD2 might be the D (6 bases). V lost 7 bases to trimming and J lost 2 bases, with 14 bases between them. The germline V gene encodes CDR1 SGHAT and CDR2 FQDESV (reference sequence). This CDR3 has 15 residues. As DNA, the CDR3 is TGTGCCAGCACCTCCCGGACTACAAACACCGGGGAGCTGTTTTTT. Amino acid sequence: CASTSRTTNTGELFF.

The sample holds many counts of this clonotype. V usage is TRBV5-1 and J usage is TRBJ2-3, with 9 bases lining up with TRBD2. From germline, CDR1 is SGHRS and CDR2 YFSETQ. This CDR3 region has 15 residues. After removal of 3 bases from V and 5 bases from J, the junction contained 7 bases not matched to a gene. The CDR3 coding sequence is TGCGCCAGCAGCTCGCGGGGGGGCCAGGGAGATACGCAGTATTTT. Translating gives CASSSRGGQGDTQYF.

In this sample, this clonotype turned up a few times. The gene calls are TRBV14 and TRBJ2-4, with D possibly being TRBD2 (5 bases). V was shortened by 4 bases and J by 0 bases, with 28 bases between the two germline ends. This CDR3 has 21 residues. CDR1 is SGHDN, CDR2 FVKESK, per germline. CDR3 sequence: CASSPRERQTNPKLAKNIQYF. Here the CDR3 DNA reads TGTGCCAGCAGCCCGCGAGAGCGGCAGACAAACCCGAAGCTAGCCAAAAACATTCAGTACTTC.

The chain uses TRBV7-9 and TRBJ2-1; D is undetermined. The V end lost 2 bases, the J end lost 0 bases, and 11 bases lay between the germline ends. CDR1 and CDR2 from the germline V gene are SEHNR and FQNEAQ (reference sequence). CDR3 length: 16 residues. CDR3 sequence (DNA): TGTGCCAGCAGCTTATTAAGCTGGGCCTCCTACAATGAGCAGTTCTTC. Translation: CASSLLSWASYNEQFF.

Points on this clonotype: Relative to the germline gene, one junction end is altered; a read error may explain this. The chain carries TRBV12-3 or TRBV12-4 and TRBJ1-5, with a possible D match to TRBD1 (5 bases). The CDR3 spans 14 residues. CDR3 in amino acids: CASSLGLGMGTMDF. In DNA, the CDR3 is TGTGCCAGCAGTTTAGGCCTCGGTATGGGGACCATGGATTTT.